Listed here are 29 T cell receptor beta chains from one sample, sequenced in a study of Ad26.COV2.S vaccination and SARS-CoV-2 variants. The data were produced by immunoSEQ multiplex PCR, yet TCRdb's version contains in-frame clones alone and is incomplete. The table records approximately 340,000 clones, about 85% of them present only once. Treatment: around 19 received Ad26.COV2.S at low or high dose, single or two shots; 5 received placebo; per-sample allocation not given. Sampling occurred on day 63 after the first vaccine or placebo injection. This sample comprised peripheral blood, obtained in a trial of Ad26.COV2.S vaccine versus placebo. Every receptor here comes from a person between 18 and 60 years old who received the Ad26.COV2.S COVID-19 vaccine or a placebo.

V usage is TRBV5-1 and J usage is TRBJ2-5; a possible D gene is TRBD2 (6 bases). Per germline, CDR1 SGHRS and CDR2 YFSETQ. The V end lost 3 bases, the J end lost 4 bases, and 16 bases lay between the germline ends. The CDR3 has 15 amino acids. CDR3: CASSSGGAQGETQYF. In DNA, the CDR3 is TGCGCCAGCAGCTCTGGCGGGGCTCAGGGAGAGACCCAGTACTTC.

With regard to this clone: It is unclear where the CDR3 begins or ends on the DNA, so no DNA is shown, and the CDR3 is as TCRdb lists it. The J gene is TRBJ2-3, the V gene TRBV1; TRBD2, the table's D call, was not compared with the DNA. TRBV1 is a documented pseudogene. The CDR3 length is 19 residues, termini included. The chain's CDR3 is CTSSQDQVGVAGGTDTQYF.

The V call is TRBV16, the J call TRBJ1-2, with D unresolved. The V gene's germline CDR1 is KGHSY and CDR2 FQNENV. With 0 bases removed from V and 5 bases from J, the gap between germline ends came to 13 bases. The CDR3 covers 15 residues. The DNA for the CDR3 is TGTGCCAGCAGCCAATCAGAGCTTAACCATTATGGCTACACCTTC. As protein: CASSQSELNHYGYTF.

This clone was observed once. The genes are TRBV6-2 or TRBV6-3 and TRBJ1-5; 7 bases map to TRBD1. Germline CDR1 and CDR2: MNHEY and SVGEGT. This CDR3 comprises 15 residues. Trimming took 6 bases from V and 3 from J; bases not matched to a gene: 8. The CDR3 nucleotides read TGTGCCAGCAGCCCGACAGGGTGGGACAATCAGCCCCAGCATTTT. Translated: CASSPTGWDNQPQHF.

The rearrangement links TRBV4-1 to TRBJ1-6, with 7 bases aligning to TRBD1. This CDR3 has 15 amino acids. The V gene's germline CDR1 is MGHRA and CDR2 YSYEKL. J gave up 6 bases and V 4 bases, and 6 bases lay outside the gene matches. CDR3 bases: TGCGCCAGCAGCCTGGGGTCAGGGGGTAATTCACCCCTCCACTTT. The encoded protein is CASSLGSGGNSPLHF.

This chain links TRBV2 with TRBJ2-7; possible D gene TRBD1, 5 bases. V was clipped by 3 bases and J by 2 bases, with 8 bases between them. Germline-derived CDR1 and CDR2 are SNHLY and FYNNEI. CDR3 length: 13 residues. CDR3 residues: CASSEGPTYEQYF. Written as DNA, the CDR3 is TGTGCCAGCAGTGAGGGGCCAACCTACGAGCAGTACTTC.

The chain employs TRBV7-7 and TRBJ2-7, with D possibly matching TRBD1 (6 bases). The germline V gene has CDR1 SSHAT and CDR2 FNYEAQ (reference sequence). Trimming took off 5 bases at V and 6 bases at J, with 20 bases between the two ends. This CDR3 contains 15 residues. CDR3 DNA: TGTGCCAGCAGCCAAGGGGTGGACAGATTCGGCGAGCAGTACTTC. This codes for CASSQGVDRFGEQYF.

The V call is TRBV7-2, the J call TRBJ1-3; D perhaps matches TRBD1 (5 bases). Trimming took off 5 bases at V and 4 bases at J, with 15 bases between the two ends. This CDR3 is built from 15 residues. From germline, CDR1 is SGHTA and CDR2 FQGNSA. The CDR3: CASSKFGGNGNTIYF. In DNA, the CDR3 is TGTGCCAGCAGCAAGTTTGGGGGGAACGGAAACACCATATATTTT.

This clone has a single count. The V call is TRBV5-1, the J call TRBJ2-7, with D unresolved. The CDR3 consists of 13 residues. V was trimmed by 3 bases and J by 3 bases, leaving 10 bases between them. CDR1 SGHRS and CDR2 YFSETQ come from the germline V gene. The CDR3 nucleotides are TGCGCCAGCAGCTCCCCTGGTGGCTACGAGCAGTACTTC. This codes for CASSSPGGYEQYF. The full variable domain, rest sourced from reference TRBV5-1 and TRBJ2-7, is KAGVTQTPRYLIKTRGQQVTLSCSPISGHRSVSWYQQTPGQGLQFLFEYFSETQRNKGNFPGRFSGRQFSNSRSEMNVSTLELGDSALYLCASSSPGGYEQYFGPGTRLTVT.

This chain links TRBV27 with TRBJ2-7, with 7 bases lining up with TRBD1. CDR3 length: 14 residues. The germline gives CDR1 MNHEY, CDR2 SMNVEV (reference sequence). Unmatched junction bases numbered 6, after V lost 5 bases and J lost 2 bases. The CDR3 sequence: CASSKSDRAYEQYF. The CDR3 DNA is TGTGCCAGCAGTAAATCCGACAGGGCCTACGAGCAGTACTTC.

The rearrangement joins TRBV12-3 or TRBV12-4 to TRBJ1-1; D is unresolved. The CDR3 extends over 12 amino acids. V dropped 5 bases and J dropped 7 bases, with 11 bases sitting between them. In nucleotides, the CDR3 is TGTGCCAGCAGTGTGAGCCGGAGTGAAGCTTTCTTT. Its translation is CASSVSRSEAFF.

The V gene is TRBV9, the J gene TRBJ2-5; D is ambiguous. Between the trimmed V and J ends, which lost 0 bases and 2 bases, there was a span of 5 bases. This CDR3 comprises 13 residues. Per germline, CDR1 SGDLS and CDR2 YYNGEE. Here the CDR3 DNA reads TGTGCCAGCAGCGTAGGGACGCAAGAGACCCAGTACTTC. Translated, it gives CASSVGTQETQYF.

The V call is TRBV12-3 or TRBV12-4, the J call TRBJ2-7; no firm D call. Between the trimmed V and J ends, which lost 1 base and 7 bases, there was a span of 8 bases. This CDR3 spans 12 amino acids. CDR3 DNA: TGTGCCAGCAGTTTAGATTCTTTGGAGCAGTACTTC. It codes for CASSLDSLEQYF.

V gene TRBV9 combines with J gene TRBJ2-7; D is perhaps TRBD2 (5 bases). This CDR3 has 15 residues. V lost 4 bases and J lost 6, with 20 bases in between. CDR1 and CDR2 (germline): SGDLS, YYNGEE. The CDR3 DNA is TGTGCCAGCAGCCCCGGGGAATCTCTTCTTCGCGAGCAGTACTTC. Its protein product is CASSPGESLLREQYF.

This sequence joins TRBV16 and TRBJ2-5; D possibly uses TRBD1 or TRBD2 (6 bases each). There are 15 residues in the CDR3. V was clipped by 1 base and J by 5 bases, with 14 bases between them. CDR1 KGHSY and CDR2 FQNENV come from the germline V gene. Written as DNA, the CDR3 is TGTGCCAGCAGCCAATTGGACAGTGCGGGGGAGACCCAGTACTTC. Encoded protein: CASSQLDSAGETQYF.

This chain uses TRBV3-1 (or the pseudogene TRBV3-2) with TRBJ2-2; D assignment may be TRBD1 or TRBD2 (7 bases each). Germline CDR1 reads LGHDT; CDR2 reads YNNKEL (reference sequence). There are 18 residues in the CDR3. V was cut by 3 bases and J by 6 bases, with 23 bases left in between. As DNA, the CDR3 is TGTGCCAGCAGCCAGACTAGCAGGGGGTCCATTTTGGCCGGGGAGCTGTTTTTT. Encoded protein: CASSQTSRGSILAGELFF.

The chain has TRBV2 and TRBJ2-7; 10 positions match TRBD2. This CDR3 comprises 15 residues. Trimming removed 2 bases from V and 0 bases from J; junction bases left unmatched: 1. Germline CDR1 and CDR2: SNHLY and FYNNEI. In DNA, the CDR3 is TGTGCCAGCAGTGAATCTAGCGGGAGCTCCTACGAGCAGTACTTC. Translation gives CASSESSGSSYEQYF.

V gene TRBV4-1 combines with J gene TRBJ1-2, with 10 bases that match TRBD1. V trimming: 1 base; J trimming: 4 bases; junction bases outside the gene matches: 6. The germline V gene encodes CDR1 MGHRA and CDR2 YSYEKL. This CDR3 contains 16 residues. In DNA, the CDR3 is TGCGCCAGCAGCCAAGTAGGGACAGGGGAGCTCTATGGCTACACCTTC. Residues: CASSQVGTGELYGYTF.

This clone was seen just once. The chain uses TRBV7-9 and TRBJ2-1, with 14 bases that match TRBD2. Germline loops: CDR1 SEHNR, CDR2 FQNEAQ (reference sequence). CDR3 length equals 16 residues. With 7 bases clipped from V and 9 bases from J, the junction kept 11 bases outside the gene matches. In nucleotides, the CDR3 is TGTGCCAGCACCGCAACGGGGACTAGCGGGGGACCTGAGCAGTTCTTC. It codes for CASTATGTSGGPEQFF.

This clone showed up many times. The gene calls are TRBV4-3 and TRBJ2-2; 8 nucleotides align to TRBD1. This CDR3 has 16 amino acids. V lost 5 bases, J lost 6 bases, and 11 bases stayed unmatched. In germline, CDR1 is LGHNA, CDR2 YSLEER. In nucleotides, the CDR3 is TGCGCCAGCAGCTACGAGCGGCCAGGGGGCGCCGGGGAGCTGTTTTTT. This translates into CASSYERPGGAGELFF.

This clone was recorded only once. CDR3 in DNA: TGTGCCTGGAGTGTACCCTTCACAGATACGCAGTATTTT. This gives the protein CAWSVPFTDTQYF. The chain is built from TRBV30 and TRBJ2-3; D uncertain. Trimming stripped 0 bases from V and 2 bases from J, with 6 bases between. This CDR3 has 13 amino acids. CDR1 and CDR2 (germline): GTSNPN, SVGIG (reference sequence).

The chain couples TRBV6-5 to TRBJ2-2; 11 bases agree with TRBD1. Germline CDR1 is MNHEY and CDR2 is SVGAGI. The CDR3 spans 15 residues. V was clipped by 4 bases and J by 7 bases; unmatched bases: 5. Here the CDR3 DNA reads TGTGCCAGCAGTTTTCGGACAGGGGGCGACGGGGAGCTGTTTTTT. Its translation: CASSFRTGGDGELFF.

V usage is TRBV10-3 and J usage is TRBJ2-1, with TRBD2 as a possible D gene (5 bases). Between the trimmed V and J ends, which lost 4 bases and 6 bases, there was a span of 16 bases. The length of the CDR3 is 15 residues. Germline values: CDR1 ENHRY, CDR2 SYGVKD. In nucleotides, the CDR3 is TGTGCCATCAGTGGGACCGTCGGGATGGGCAATGAGCAGTTCTTC. This codes for CAISGTVGMGNEQFF.

The rearrangement joins TRBV6-5 to TRBJ1-2; TRBD1 matches 8 bases. CDR3 length equals 15 residues. Trimming took 7 bases from V and 3 from J; bases not matched to a gene: 10. The germline gives CDR1 MNHEY, CDR2 SVGAGI. The CDR3 sequence is CASTVERTGYYGYTF. The DNA for the CDR3 is TGTGCCAGCACTGTCGAGAGGACAGGGTACTATGGCTACACCTTC.

The V call is TRBV5-4, the J call TRBJ1-3; no clear D. The V end lost 2 bases, the J end lost 0 bases, and 12 bases lay between the germline ends. From germline, CDR1 is SGHNT and CDR2 YYREEE (reference sequence). CDR3 length: 16 amino acids. CDR3 DNA: TGTGCCAGCAGCTTAGCGGGTCGGAGCTCTGGAAACACCATATATTTT. Its protein product is CASSLAGRSSGNTIYF. Full variable domain (missing parts from reference TRBV5-4 and TRBJ1-3): ETGVTQSPTHLIKTRGQQVTLRCSSQSGHNTVSWYQQALGQGPQFIFQYYREEENGRGNFPPRFSGLQFPNYSSELNVNALELDDSALYLCASSLAGRSSGNTIYFGEGSWLTVV.

This chain links TRBV18 with TRBJ1-5; D is unresolved. The CDR3 is 12 amino acids. Trimming took 8 bases from V and 0 from J, leaving 5 bases between them. Germline loops: CDR1 KGHSH, CDR2 LQKENI. In DNA form, the CDR3 reads TGTGCCAGCGAGGATAGCAATCAGCCCCAGCATTTT. Protein sequence: CASEDSNQPQHF.

The chain employs TRBV5-6 and TRBJ2-7; D is uncertain. V shed 0 bases and J shed 3 bases, with 10 bases lying between them. Germline V gene data show CDR1 as SGHDT and CDR2 as YYEEEE. The CDR3 spans 14 residues. CDR3 sequence reads: CASSLVGTDYEQYF. DNA for the CDR3: TGTGCCAGCAGCTTGGTCGGTACCGACTACGAGCAGTACTTC.

V usage is TRBV7-2 and J usage is TRBJ1-2; 7 bases agree with TRBD1. Germline CDR1 SGHTA, CDR2 FQGNSA. This CDR3 has 16 residues. The ends lost 0 bases at V and 5 bases at J; junction bases unmatched: 9. CDR3 in DNA: TGTGCCAGCAGCTTAGCGCGGGCAGGGGGTGGGTATGGCTACACCTTC. This translates into CASSLARAGGGYGYTF.

This chain uses TRBV24-1 with TRBJ1-5; no reliable D call. Trimming stripped 0 bases from V and 6 bases from J, with 14 bases between. Germline lookup yields CDR1 KGHDR and CDR2 SFDVKD. The CDR3 has 16 amino acids. Written as DNA, the CDR3 is TGTGCCACCAGTGATTTGAGGCGGGAAGTTTGTCAGCCCCAGCATTTT. This gives the protein CATSDLRREVCQPQHF.